Listed here is a single T cell receptor (beta chain). Its antigen is still unknown. CDR3 length equals 15 residues. Germline V gene sequence: CDR1 MDHEN, CDR2 SYDVKM. Trimming shortened V by 6 bases and J by 4 bases, and 18 bases separated the two germline ends. This entry belongs to a study of cytomegalovirus exposure and HLA in healthy donors. Libraries were prepared by immunoSEQ multiplex PCR; TCRdb keeps only in-frame clonotypes and omits some of them. The data hold over 100,000 clones, with around nine tenths observed a single time. Study-wide results and limits: According to the study, about 180 TCR beta chains were cytomegalovirus-associated.

The source of this sequence is a woman under 30 in good health and CMV-seronegative. The V call is TRBV28, the J call TRBJ1-2; D is undetermined. The source material was PBMCs. CDR3 in DNA: TGTGCCAGCAGGACAACTGACGGTTCTGGCTATGGCTACACCTTC. Its protein is CASRTTDGSGYGYTF.